This T cell receptor beta chain was identified during a study of blood T cells in healthy people across ages. Primed by a sample-barcoded 5' primer and a J-beta primer mix, a second PCR proceeded for 7 to 11 cycles. TCRdb fed the 5' RACE reads into MiXCR, producing one record per CDR3 protein. The sample contains 1.5 million to 1.9 million distinct CDR3 sequences, approximately 42% of which appear only once. This receptor was identified in a young woman in good health. Sequenced input: blood.

CDR3 sequence (DNA): TGTGCCAGCAGACGTGCTGGGGGAGGGAATGAGCAGTTCTTC. Its protein is CASRRAGGGNEQFF. The V gene is TRBV7-8, the J gene TRBJ2-1; 7 bases are shared with TRBD2. From germline, CDR1 is SGHVS and CDR2 FQNEAQ. V trimming: 6 bases; J trimming: 7 bases; junction bases outside the gene matches: 9. The CDR3 has 14 residues.